A selection of T cell receptor beta chains follows, all from one sample in a study of shared clonotypes between healthy human individuals. Measured with immunoSEQ multiplex PCR; TCRdb has only the in-frame clones, and not every one. The repertoire has roughly 2 million clones, almost 96% of them found once; the top ten carry less than 0.15%. The sample was naive CD4+ T cells sorted from blood. These receptors all stem from a man in his late teens or twenties in good health. The CDR3 runs from the conserved cysteine through the conserved F or W. D genes are given only for firm matches. Clone size is given for some rows only: seen once, a few or many times, or a class if the clone is expanded.

TRBV10-3	NA	NA	TRBJ2-5	TGTGCCATCAGTGAGTCTAGTGTCGAGACCCAGTACTTC	CAISESSVETQYF
TRBV6-5	NA	NA	TRBJ1-5	TGTGCCAGCAGTTACGGGGGGGGTAGCAATCAGCCCCAGCATTTT	CASSYGGGSNQPQHF
TRBV29-1	NA	NA	TRBJ2-1	TGCAGCGTTGTGCGGGACTCTAGTACCTACAATGAGCAGTTCTTC	CSVVRDSSTYNEQFF
TRBV9	NA	NA	TRBJ2-1	TGTGCCAGCAGCGTAGCGATGACGGCCTCGAGCTCCTACAATGAGCAGTTCTTC	CASSVAMTASSSYNEQFF
TRBV4-1	NA	TRBD2	TRBJ2-1	TGCGCCAGCAGCCAAGAAAAGATAGCGGGCCAGTTCTTC	CASSQEKIAGQFF
TRBV19	NA	NA	TRBJ1-2	TGTGCCAGTAGTATTACAGGCTATGGCTACACCTTC	CASSITGYGYTF
TRBV7-2	NA	NA	TRBJ2-3	TGTGCCAGCAGCCCCGGGTTTCAGAGCACAGATACGCAGTATTTT	CASSPGFQSTDTQYF
TRBV12-5	NA	TRBD1	TRBJ2-7	TGTGCTAGTGGTTCCGCTGACAGGGCCGCCTACGAGCAGTACTTC	CASGSADRAAYEQYF
TRBV10-3	NA	NA	TRBJ2-5	TGTGCCATCAGTGACCCGGACAGAAAAGAGACCCAGTACTTC	CAISDPDRKETQYF
TRBV6-5	NA	TRBD2	TRBJ2-7	TGTGCCAGCAGAACCAGCGGGAGAACCTACGAGCAGTACTTC	CASRTSGRTYEQYF
TRBV5-6	NA	TRBD1	TRBJ2-4	TGTGCCAGCAGCCCGCCGGGACAGGGAAACATTCAGTACTTC	CASSPPGQGNIQYF
TRBV10-1	NA	NA	TRBJ1-1	TGCGCCAGCACGGAAGGGGACGACACTGAAGCTTTCTTT	CASTEGDDTEAFF
TRBV9	NA	NA	TRBJ1-5	TGTGCCAGCTCTCGTCGGCCGGATAGCAATCAGCCCCAGCATTTT	CASSRRPDSNQPQHF
TRBV15	NA	TRBD1	TRBJ2-2	TGTGCCACCAGCAAACCGGGACAGGGCACCGGGGAGCTGTTTTTT	CATSKPGQGTGELFF
TRBV7-3	once	NA	TRBJ2-2	TGTGCCAGCAGCTTACTGGCAGCAATACCCGGGGAGCTGTTTTTT	CASSLLAAIPGELFF
TRBV13	NA	TRBD2	TRBJ2-3	TGTGCCAGCAGCTTCTTAGCGGGTCATCGCACAGATACGCAGTATTTT	CASSFLAGHRTDTQYF
TRBV30	NA	NA	TRBJ1-4	TGTGCCTGGAGTTTTAGCTCAACTAATGAAAAACTGTTTTTT	CAWSFSSTNEKLFF
TRBV7-2	NA	NA	TRBJ2-7	TGTGCCAGCAGCTTAATCCCGTCACCAGGATACGAGCAGTACTTC	CASSLIPSPGYEQYF
TRBV11-3	NA	TRBD2	TRBJ2-7	TGTGCCAGCAGCTCGGGACTAGCGGGGGACGGTTATGAGGAGCAGTACTTC	CASSSGLAGDGYEEQYF
TRBV30	NA	NA	TRBJ1-1	TGTGCCTGGACCCAAGAGGAAGAAGCTTTCTTT	CAWTQEEEAFF
TRBV6-5	NA	NA	TRBJ2-7	TGTGCCAGCAAAGTTGACAGTAGATACGAGCAGTACTTC	CASKVDSRYEQYF
TRBV30	NA	NA	TRBJ1-1	TGTGCCTGGGTGAGCGGGACCCGTGAAGCTTTCTTT	CAWVSGTREAFF
TRBV7-2	NA	NA	TRBJ1-2	TGTGCCAGCAGCTTAGCCTGGGGGTCGGAAAATGGCTACACCTTC	CASSLAWGSENGYTF
TRBV2	NA	TRBD1	TRBJ1-3	TGTGCCAGCAGGGACAGGGGCTCTGGAAACACCATATATTTT	CASRDRGSGNTIYF
TRBV19	NA	TRBD1	TRBJ1-1	TGTGCCAGTAGGTATGGACAGGGCAAGGCAAGGAACACTGAAGCTTTCTTT	CASRYGQGKARNTEAFF
TRBV20-1	NA	NA	TRBJ2-5	TGCAGTGCCTACAGAGAGACCCAGTACTTC	CSAYRETQYF
TRBV19	NA	TRBD2	TRBJ2-7	TGTGCCAGTAGTCAAGGGACTAGCGGGAGAGAGATTCACTACGAGCAGTACTTC	CASSQGTSGREIHYEQYF
TRBV9	NA	TRBD1	TRBJ2-1	TGTGCCAGCAGCGTAGAGCCTTGGGGGACAGGGGCGGTCAATGAGCAGTTCTTC	CASSVEPWGTGAVNEQFF